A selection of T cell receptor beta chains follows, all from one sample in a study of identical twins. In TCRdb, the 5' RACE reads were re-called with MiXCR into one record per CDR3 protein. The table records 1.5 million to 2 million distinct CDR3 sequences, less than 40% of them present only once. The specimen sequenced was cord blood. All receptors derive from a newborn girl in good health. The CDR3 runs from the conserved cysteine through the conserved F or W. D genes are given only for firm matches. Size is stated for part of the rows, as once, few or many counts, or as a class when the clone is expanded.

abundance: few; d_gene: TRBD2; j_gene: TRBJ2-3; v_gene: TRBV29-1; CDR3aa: CSVLGLALSTDTQYF; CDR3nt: TGCAGCGTCCTCGGACTAGCGTTGAGCACAGATACGCAGTATTTT
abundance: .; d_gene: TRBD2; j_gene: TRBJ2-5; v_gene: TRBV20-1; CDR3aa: CSALLAGVETQYF; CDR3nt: TGCAGTGCCCTACTAGCGGGAGTAGAGACCCAGTACTTC
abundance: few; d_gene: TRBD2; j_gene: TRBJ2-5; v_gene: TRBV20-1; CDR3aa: CSARDAFRGGETQYF; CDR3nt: TGCAGTGCTAGAGACGCCTTTCGCGGGGGGGAGACCCAGTACTTC
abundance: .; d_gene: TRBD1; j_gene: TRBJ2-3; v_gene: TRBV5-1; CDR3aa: CASSIDRGGGTQYF; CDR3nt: TGCGCCAGCAGCATCGACAGGGGAGGAGGTACGCAGTATTTT
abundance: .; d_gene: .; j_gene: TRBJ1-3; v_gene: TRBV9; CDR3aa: CASSGPVADSGNTIYF; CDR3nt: TGTGCCAGCAGCGGACCAGTGGCCGACTCTGGAAACACCATATATTTT
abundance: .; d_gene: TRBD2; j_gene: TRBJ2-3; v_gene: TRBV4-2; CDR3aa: CDSSQDLAERDTQYF; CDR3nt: TGTGACAGCAGCCAAGATCTAGCGGAGAGGGATACGCAGTATTTT
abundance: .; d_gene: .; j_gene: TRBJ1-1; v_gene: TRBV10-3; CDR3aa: CATRGSPNTEAFF; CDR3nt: TGTGCCACCCGCGGGTCTCCGAACACTGAAGCTTTCTTT
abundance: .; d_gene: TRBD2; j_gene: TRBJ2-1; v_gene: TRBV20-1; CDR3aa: CSARDPGLVTSEQFF; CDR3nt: TGCAGTGCTAGAGACCCGGGACTAGTTACAAGTGAGCAGTTCTTC
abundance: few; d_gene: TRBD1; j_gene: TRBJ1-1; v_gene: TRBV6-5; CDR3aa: CASSSESGTGPEAFF; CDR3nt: TGTGCCAGCAGTTCCGAATCCGGGACAGGGCCTGAAGCTTTCTTT
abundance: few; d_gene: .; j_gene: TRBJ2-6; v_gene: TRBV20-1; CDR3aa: CSAKVGSGANVLTF; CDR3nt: TGCAGTGCTAAGGTGGGCTCTGGGGCCAACGTCCTGACTTTC
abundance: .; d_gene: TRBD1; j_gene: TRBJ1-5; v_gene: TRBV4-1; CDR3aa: CASSQDSRGQGNQPQHF; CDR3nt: TGCGCCAGCAGCCAAGATTCGCGGGGACAGGGCAATCAGCCCCAGCATTTT
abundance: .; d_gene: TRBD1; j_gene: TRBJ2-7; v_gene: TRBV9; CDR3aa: CASSVGGQGSYEQYF; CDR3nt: TGTGCCAGCAGCGTTGGGGGACAGGGGTCCTACGAGCAGTACTTC
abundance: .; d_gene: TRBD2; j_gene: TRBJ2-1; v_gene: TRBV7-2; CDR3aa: CASSLDLAAGTQFF; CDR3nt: TGTGCCAGCAGCTTAGATCTAGCGGCGGGGACCCAGTTCTTC
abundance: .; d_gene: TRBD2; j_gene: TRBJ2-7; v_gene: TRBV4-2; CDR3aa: CASSLLSAISSGGANEQYF; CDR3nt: TGTGCCAGCAGCCTACTAAGTGCGATAAGTAGCGGGGGGGCTAACGAGCAGTACTTC
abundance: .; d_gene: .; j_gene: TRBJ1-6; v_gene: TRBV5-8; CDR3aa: CASSTDGFSYNSPLHF; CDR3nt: TGTGCCAGCAGCACGGACGGCTTCTCCTATAATTCACCCCTCCACTTT
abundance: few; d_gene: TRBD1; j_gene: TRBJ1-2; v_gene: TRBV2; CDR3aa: CASPVTGTYGYTF; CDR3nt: TGTGCCAGTCCCGTGACAGGGACCTATGGCTACACCTTC